The 5 T cell receptor beta chains below all came from one sample that was sequenced in a study of human T cells and chemical hapten exposure. TCRdb reanalysed the RACE reads using MiXCR and keeps one entry per CDR3 protein. The sample holds approximately 370,000 distinct CDR3 sequences, approximately 5.8% seen once. Described time point: pre-sensitization, week 0. Treatment noted: therapeutic diphenylcyclopropenone sensitization with weekly scalp DPC. Sequencing used whole blood, obtained in connection with sensitization to the hapten diphenylcyclopropenone (DPC). These receptors were taken from a woman aged 18-29 years with alopecia areata. Some clones in this sample may be carry-over from other donors' samples.

This clonotype was observed a handful of times. The V gene is TRBV6-6, the J gene TRBJ2-6; 11 bases align to TRBD1. Trimming cost V 6 bases and J 1 base; bases outside gene matches: 5. The CDR3 is 17 amino acids. Per germline, CDR1 MNHNY and CDR2 SVGAGI (reference sequence). CDR3 region: CASRLDRGRSGANVLTF. The CDR3 DNA reads TGTGCCAGCAGATTGGACAGGGGGCGATCTGGGGCCAACGTCCTGACTTTC.

This clonotype was counted at least ten times. V gene TRBV5-4 combines with J gene TRBJ2-5; 7 bases fit TRBD2. Losses at the gene ends were 4 bases for V and 2 bases for J; bases not matched to a gene: 11. The CDR3 has 16 amino acids. From germline, CDR1 is SGHNT and CDR2 YYREEE (reference sequence). The CDR3 sequence: CASSPPPGGGQETQYF. Here the CDR3 DNA reads TGTGCCAGCAGCCCACCCCCGGGAGGAGGTCAAGAGACCCAGTACTTC.

The V and J genes are TRBV5-4 and TRBJ1-1, with unresolved D. The CDR3 spans 12 residues. The germline V gene has CDR1 SGHNT and CDR2 YYREEE (reference sequence). For the CDR3, the DNA is TGTGCAAACAGCGATGGTGACACTGAAGCTTTCTTT. It translates to CANSDGDTEAFF.

This clonotype was observed a handful of times. This chain joins TRBV3-1 and TRBJ1-1, with a weak D call TRBD1 (5 bases). Trimming left V 1 base short and J 0 bases short, with 9 bases between. Germline CDR1 and CDR2: LGHDT and YNNKEL (reference sequence). The CDR3 is 15 amino acids. The chain's CDR3 is CASSQGQQLNTEAFF. In DNA, the CDR3 is TGTGCCAGCAGCCAAGGACAGCAACTGAACACTGAAGCTTTCTTT.

This clonotype was observed a handful of times. This chain joins TRBV9 and TRBJ1-1, with TRBD1 identical over 10 bases. The J segment lost 5 bases and the V segment lost 4 bases, leaving 11 bases of the junction unmatched. Germline V gene lookup returns CDR1 SGDLS and CDR2 YYNGEE. There are 16 residues in the CDR3. The DNA for the CDR3 is TGTGCCAGCAGCCCCGGGACAGGGGACTGGAGGACTGAAGCTTTCTTT. This gives the protein CASSPGTGDWRTEAFF.